This T cell receptor (beta chain) is from a study of T cell repertoires in cytomegalovirus infection. Study background: Use of recently identified HLA-C-restricted and well-studied HLA-B-restricted CMV epitopes was part of the study. Broader study findings: In two of eight donors, the top clonotype was HLA-C-restricted CMV-specific.

In TCRdb, the reads were re-called with MiXCR into one record per CDR3 protein. The sample lists about 920,000 distinct CDR3 sequences; 31% were seen once. The V end lost 3 bases, the J end lost 1 base, and 7 bases lay between the germline ends. Germline CDR1 and CDR2: MDHEN and SYDVKM. CDR3 length: 14 residues. Details on this clonotype: Its target is not known.

This sequence joins TRBV28 and TRBJ2-1, with TRBD2 as a possible D gene (6 bases). The sequence came from a human donor in good health (CMV status not recorded). Some clones in this sample may be carry-over from other donors' samples. The sample here was cultured CD8+ T cells from PBMCs, taken from culture after CMV antigen stimulation. CDR3 amino acids: CASSFAGSYNEQFF. The DNA for the CDR3 is TGTGCCAGCAGTTTCGCGGGGTCCTACAATGAGCAGTTCTTC.